In this sample, the clone carrying this TCR beta chain turned up once. Libraries were prepared by immunoSEQ multiplex PCR; TCRdb keeps only in-frame clonotypes and omits some of them. The table has fewer than 500,000 clones, approximately 86% seen once. The source of the sample is a study of blood T cell repertoires in COVID-19. Deletions cut 1 base from V and 0 bases from J, with 13 bases between. The CDR3 covers 17 residues. Germline CDR1 LGHNT, CDR2 FRNRAP. The sequence came from a woman aged 18-29 years who had recovered from COVID-19. The gene calls are TRBV12-5 and TRBJ1-5, with D maybe TRBD1 (5 bases). Sequencing was done on a sample of PBMCs or T cells enriched from blood (not recorded which). The CDR3 coding sequence is TGTGCTAGTGGTTTGGAAACAGGAGCGCTTAGCAATCAGCCCCAGCATTTT. It is translated as CASGLETGALSNQPQHF.